This is a list of T cell receptor beta chains from one sample in a study of human T cells and chemical hapten exposure. TCRdb called the RACE reads again in MiXCR, with one record for every CDR3 protein. This sample has some 78,000 distinct CDR3 sequences, with approximately 8.6% found just once. The specimen was whole blood. The receptors come from a male donor in good health. Some clones in this sample may be carry-over from other donors' samples. Both conserved end residues are part of each CDR3. Fields, in order: CDR3 DNA, CDR3 protein, clone size, CDR3 length, J gene, D gene, V gene. A D gene is named only where the DNA matches it firmly. Expanded clones get a size class; other rows say once, few or many, or leave the size out.

cdr3_nt: TGCAGCGTTGAAGATGGGGGGCATAAGGGCTACACCTTC
cdr3_aa: CSVEDGGHKGYTF
clone_size: -
cdr3_length: 13
j_call: TRBJ1-2
d_call: -
v_call: TRBV29-1

cdr3_nt: TGCAGTGCTAGACCTCTAATGGGGGGAACAGGGGAGACCCAGTACTTC
cdr3_aa: CSARPLMGGTGETQYF
clone_size: many
cdr3_length: 16
j_call: TRBJ2-5
d_call: -
v_call: TRBV20-1

cdr3_nt: TGTGCCAGCAGTTACGAGGCAGGGGCTGAAGCTTTCTTT
cdr3_aa: CASSYEAGAEAFF
clone_size: -
cdr3_length: 13
j_call: TRBJ1-1
d_call: -
v_call: TRBV6-5

cdr3_nt: TGTGCCAGCAGTTCCCACAGGGACTCCTACAATGAGCAGTTCTTC
cdr3_aa: CASSSHRDSYNEQFF
clone_size: many
cdr3_length: 15
j_call: TRBJ2-1
d_call: -
v_call: TRBV12-3/TRBV12-4

cdr3_nt: TGCAGCGTTGAAGGGGTAGCGCGGAGCACAGATACGCAGTATTTT
cdr3_aa: CSVEGVARSTDTQYF
clone_size: many
cdr3_length: 15
j_call: TRBJ2-3
d_call: -
v_call: TRBV29-1

cdr3_nt: TGTGCCAGCAGCCAGGACAGGAGGGATACGGGGGCCCTCCACTTT
cdr3_aa: CASSQDRRDTGALHF
clone_size: -
cdr3_length: 15
j_call: TRBJ1-6
d_call: TRBD1
v_call: TRBV7-2

cdr3_nt: TGTGCCATCAGTGACAACAGAGAAAACATTCAGTACTTC
cdr3_aa: CAISDNRENIQYF
clone_size: few
cdr3_length: 13
j_call: TRBJ2-4
d_call: -
v_call: TRBV10-3

cdr3_nt: TGTGCCAGCAGCGTGGACACCACAGATACGCAGTATTTT
cdr3_aa: CASSVDTTDTQYF
clone_size: -
cdr3_length: 13
j_call: TRBJ2-3
d_call: -
v_call: TRBV7-2

cdr3_nt: TGTGCCAGCAGCCCTTCTCCTTATCCCTTGACAGCTTCTGGAAACACCATATATTTT
cdr3_aa: CASSPSPYPLTASGNTIYF
clone_size: few
cdr3_length: 19
j_call: TRBJ1-3
d_call: -
v_call: TRBV3-1

cdr3_nt: TGTGCCAGCAGCCCAGGGACAGGGGGCAATCAGCCCCAGCATTTT
cdr3_aa: CASSPGTGGNQPQHF
clone_size: many
cdr3_length: 15
j_call: TRBJ1-5
d_call: TRBD1
v_call: TRBV6-5

cdr3_nt: TGTGCCAGCTCACCACCCACAGGGAACACTGAAGCTTTCTTT
cdr3_aa: CASSPPTGNTEAFF
clone_size: -
cdr3_length: 14
j_call: TRBJ1-1
d_call: -
v_call: TRBV18

cdr3_nt: TGTGCCAGCAGTTTTCAGGCAGGGGGCAACGAAGAGCGACCCCTCCACTTT
cdr3_aa: CASSFQAGGNEERPLHF
clone_size: many
cdr3_length: 17
j_call: TRBJ1-6
d_call: TRBD1
v_call: TRBV12-3/TRBV12-4

cdr3_nt: TGCGCCAGCACTCCCCAGGGGGGACTTGAAGCTTTCTTT
cdr3_aa: CASTPQGGLEAFF
clone_size: -
cdr3_length: 13
j_call: TRBJ1-1
d_call: TRBD1
v_call: TRBV10-2

cdr3_nt: TGTGCCAGCAGTTTACACAGGGAGATGGAGACCCAGTACTTC
cdr3_aa: CASSLHREMETQYF
clone_size: -
cdr3_length: 14
j_call: TRBJ2-5
d_call: -
v_call: TRBV25-1

cdr3_nt: TGCAGTGCTAGAGATGGACTCCAAGCCAAAAACATTCAGTACTTC
cdr3_aa: CSARDGLQAKNIQYF
clone_size: few
cdr3_length: 15
j_call: TRBJ2-4
d_call: -
v_call: TRBV20-1

cdr3_nt: TGTGCCAGCAGCTTTGGGGTATTGAACACTGAAGCTTTCTTT
cdr3_aa: CASSFGVLNTEAFF
clone_size: few
cdr3_length: 14
j_call: TRBJ1-1
d_call: -
v_call: TRBV13

cdr3_nt: TGTGCCAGCAGCCAAGACGGGGCGGGCCTAGCCAAAAACATTCAGTACTTC
cdr3_aa: CASSQDGAGLAKNIQYF
clone_size: few
cdr3_length: 17
j_call: TRBJ2-4
d_call: -
v_call: TRBV4-2

cdr3_nt: TGTGCCAGCAGCGGGGACAGGGGGATGAACACTGAAGCTTTCTTT
cdr3_aa: CASSGDRGMNTEAFF
clone_size: -
cdr3_length: 15
j_call: TRBJ1-1
d_call: TRBD1
v_call: TRBV13

cdr3_nt: TGTGCCAGCAACGACAGGGGTCAGCCCCAGCATTTT
cdr3_aa: CASNDRGQPQHF
clone_size: few
cdr3_length: 12
j_call: TRBJ1-5
d_call: TRBD1
v_call: TRBV27

cdr3_nt: TGTGCCAGCAGCTTAGTGGCTAGCGGGGAGCAGTTCTTC
cdr3_aa: CASSLVASGEQFF
clone_size: -
cdr3_length: 13
j_call: TRBJ2-1
d_call: TRBD2
v_call: TRBV11-3

cdr3_nt: TGTGCCAGCAGCACGTGGGCCAGCCACACTGAAGCTTTCTTT
cdr3_aa: CASSTWASHTEAFF
clone_size: few
cdr3_length: 14
j_call: TRBJ1-1
d_call: -
v_call: TRBV7-9

cdr3_nt: TGTGCCAGCAGCCCACGGGGGGGGGCCACTGAAGCTTTCTTT
cdr3_aa: CASSPRGGATEAFF
clone_size: many
cdr3_length: 14
j_call: TRBJ1-1
d_call: -
v_call: TRBV13

cdr3_nt: TGTGCCAGCTCACCACGACTAGCCGGAGGGGAGGAGACCCAGTACTTC
cdr3_aa: CASSPRLAGGEETQYF
clone_size: many
cdr3_length: 16
j_call: TRBJ2-5
d_call: TRBD2
v_call: TRBV18

cdr3_nt: TGTGCCAGCCGACGGGACACCTATAGCAATCAGCCCCAGCATTTT
cdr3_aa: CASRRDTYSNQPQHF
clone_size: few
cdr3_length: 15
j_call: TRBJ1-5
d_call: -
v_call: TRBV2

cdr3_nt: TGTGCCAGTATCGGGACAGGCCTTAATTCACCCCTCCACTTT
cdr3_aa: CASIGTGLNSPLHF
clone_size: many
cdr3_length: 14
j_call: TRBJ1-6
d_call: TRBD1
v_call: TRBV2

cdr3_nt: TGTGCCAGCAGTTACGTGTTGAACACAGATACGCAGTATTTT
cdr3_aa: CASSYVLNTDTQYF
clone_size: many
cdr3_length: 14
j_call: TRBJ2-3
d_call: -
v_call: TRBV6-6

cdr3_nt: TGTGCCAGCAGTTTAAGGGCAGGGGGCCGCTCTGGAAACACCATATATTTT
cdr3_aa: CASSLRAGGRSGNTIYF
clone_size: few
cdr3_length: 17
j_call: TRBJ1-3
d_call: TRBD1
v_call: TRBV27